The T cell receptor beta chain under discussion was sequenced for a study of CD8 T cells in Susac syndrome. Peripheral blood CD8+ and CD4+ T cells were profiled by TCR beta sequencing. Through negative isolation, CD4+ and CD8+ T cells were obtained, while TEMRA cells were enriched using FACS. This clonotype was detected once. Germline CDR1 and CDR2: DFQATT and SNEGSKA (reference sequence). This CDR3 region has 18 residues. V gave up 4 bases and J gave up 0 bases; unmatched junction bases: 9. RNA in amounts of roughly 0.5 to 1 ug was reverse transcribed with random hexamers. Amplification of TCR beta CDR3 by immunoSEQ multiplex PCR spanned 54 Vbeta and 13 Jbeta. TCRdb recomputed calls from the immunoSEQ multiplex PCR reads with MiXCR, one row per CDR3 protein. This table has about 180,000 distinct CDR3 sequences, roughly 96% appearing once.

The source of this sequence is a human donor with multiple sclerosis. The source material was CD8+ T cells from PBMCs. The rearrangement links TRBV20-1 to TRBJ2-3; 14 nucleotides line up with TRBD2. This chain's CDR3 is CSATGLAGEDSSTDTQYF. CDR3 in DNA: TGCAGTGCTACGGGACTAGCGGGAGAGGACTCTAGCACAGATACGCAGTATTTT.